Listed below are T cell receptor beta chains from one sample, sequenced in a study of STAT5B mutations in CD4+ large granular lymphocyte leukemia. The assay was immunoSEQ multiplex PCR, and TCRdb's table has in-frame clones only and misses some. The sample includes about 50,000 clones, 80% to 85% of them seen just once. The sample comprised CD4+ T cells from blood buffy coats. All receptors derive from a human donor in good health. Each CDR3 is given with its conserved first and last residue. A clone size is listed for some rows: how often the clone was seen (once, few, many), or a class if it is expanded.

j_call: TRBJ2-7
clone_size: NA
v_call: TRBV27
cdr3_aa: CASSSGAGGPRGEQYF

j_call: TRBJ2-2
clone_size: NA
v_call: TRBV5-1
cdr3_aa: CASSLTVGGTGELFF

j_call: TRBJ1-4
clone_size: NA
v_call: TRBV28
cdr3_aa: CASSFLRGLGNEKLFF

j_call: TRBJ1-2
clone_size: once
v_call: TRBV19
cdr3_aa: CASSFRGSDYGYTF

j_call: TRBJ2-3
clone_size: NA
v_call: TRBV11-2
cdr3_aa: CASSPSTDTQYF

j_call: TRBJ2-2
clone_size: NA
v_call: TRBV25-1
cdr3_aa: CASRRKDRGGTGELFF

j_call: TRBJ2-7
clone_size: once
v_call: TRBV15
cdr3_aa: CATSRETSVGSYEQYF

j_call: TRBJ2-2
clone_size: NA
v_call: TRBV11-3
cdr3_aa: CASSWTGTQKELFF

j_call: TRBJ2-7
clone_size: NA
v_call: TRBV4-1
cdr3_aa: CASRTTGTESYEQYF

j_call: TRBJ1-1
clone_size: NA
v_call: TRBV2
cdr3_aa: CASTTRGGEAFF

j_call: TRBJ2-5
clone_size: NA
v_call: TRBV5-1
cdr3_aa: CASSLGLAETRETQYF

j_call: TRBJ2-3
clone_size: NA
v_call: TRBV5-1
cdr3_aa: CASSLRTSGMDTQYF

j_call: TRBJ2-7
clone_size: NA
v_call: TRBV20-1
cdr3_aa: CSAGGTAKQYF

j_call: TRBJ1-2
clone_size: NA
v_call: TRBV6-5
cdr3_aa: CASSSGGPDYGYTF

j_call: TRBJ2-3
clone_size: NA
v_call: TRBV5-1
cdr3_aa: CASSLGGDGSTDTQYF

j_call: TRBJ1-4
clone_size: few
v_call: TRBV6-1
cdr3_aa: CASSEALGGNEKLFF

j_call: TRBJ1-6
clone_size: NA
v_call: TRBV10-2
cdr3_aa: CASSGGQANNSPLHF